This T cell receptor beta chain was recovered during a study of blood T cell repertoires in COVID-19. In the study overall: Acute-phase and convalescent COVID-19 samples originated in the United States, Italy and Spain. Sample material is recorded as cDNA or gDNA derived from T cells, B-cell-depleted T cells, or PBMCs.

Per the original data handling: For nucleated cells, counts were estimated from reference gene primer amplification. The repertoire was sequenced with immunoSEQ multiplex PCR; TCRdb's copy has only in-frame clones and lacks some. That table gives V, J and clone size, and the DNA gave D and trimming. The sample holds over 150,000 clones, approximately 84% seen once. Sequencing was performed on peripheral blood. The TCR was taken from a human donor with acute or convalescent COVID-19. The donor label of this sample is uncertain.

The CDR3 is CASSQVPGVSYGYTF. CDR3 DNA: TGCGCCAGCAGCCAAGTACCAGGGGTTAGCTATGGCTACACCTTC. The rearrangement links TRBV4-1 to TRBJ1-2, with a weak D call TRBD1 (6 bases). Trimming took 1 base from V and 4 from J, leaving 13 bases between them. Germline V gene sequence: CDR1 MGHRA, CDR2 YSYEKL. This CDR3 contains 15 residues.